This TCR beta chain was found in a study of Graves' ophthalmopathy and Graves' hyperthyroidism. There are a few counts of this clonotype. Investigators amplified TCR beta CDR3 regions from RNA transcripts. First-round RT-PCR relied on HTBI primers, and a second-round multiplex PCR came next. Using its own MiXCR run on the multiplex PCR reads, TCRdb lists one record per CDR3 protein. The table shows a few hundred thousand distinct CDR3 sequences, with under 45% occurring only once. Germline values: CDR1 MNHNY, CDR2 SVGAGI (reference sequence). V shed 2 bases and J shed 3 bases, with 13 bases lying between them. CDR3 length: 15 residues.

This receptor was obtained from an adult man with Graves' hyperthyroidism. Sample: peripheral blood or thyroid tissue (not recorded which). This rearrangement joins TRBV6-6 to TRBJ1-1; D is possibly TRBD1 (6 bases). Written as DNA, the CDR3 is TGTGCCAGCAGTTACGGGGGGGGGCTCGACACTGAAGCTTTCTTT. This codes for CASSYGGGLDTEAFF.